This entry lists 19 T cell receptor beta chains sequenced from one sample in a study of vaccination and CD4 T cells after COVID-19. With the Oncomine TCR Beta short-read assay, DNA from cultured CD4+ T cells was sequenced. TCRdb re-analysed the PCR reads in MiXCR, keeping a single row per CDR3 protein. The sample includes about 24,000 distinct CDR3 sequences, 40% to 50% of them seen just once. Their recognized antigens are unknown. The time point: late sampling 161 to 241 days after vaccination in a few convalescent patients. The treatment: roughly 10-day PBMC culture with coronavirus spike peptide pools or control peptides (ViraFEST assay). The sample was CD4+ T cells from blood, cultured in vitro, taken about 7 months after SARS-CoV-2 vaccination. These receptors originate from a human donor who had recovered from COVID-19.

V usage is TRBV20-1 and J usage is TRBJ2-3, with TRBD2 matching over 7 bases. CDR1 DFQATT and CDR2 SNEGSKA come from the germline V gene (reference sequence). The V and J ends lost 5 bases and 7 bases, in that order; junction bases with no gene match: 9. The CDR3 is made up of 13 amino acids. CDR3 bases: TGCAGTGCTGCCCGGGACTATCAATATACGCAGTATTTT. Translated, it gives CSAARDYQYTQYF.

This clonotype was counted a single time. The chain has TRBV5-1 and TRBJ2-7; 7 bases are shared with TRBD2. This CDR3 comprises 13 residues. Germline CDR1 SGHRS, CDR2 YFSETQ. Trimming at V came to 2 bases and at J to 4 bases, leaving 3 bases not matched to a gene. The DNA for the CDR3 is TGCGCCAGCAGCTTCGGGGAGGGTTACGAGCAGTACTTC. It codes for CASSFGEGYEQYF.

The chain carries TRBV7-3 and TRBJ2-5; the D is unclear. Trimming took 5 bases from V and 5 from J, leaving 9 bases between them. This CDR3 comprises 12 residues. Germline lookup yields CDR1 SGHTA and CDR2 FQGTGA. CDR3 in amino acids: CASSRLAETQYF. CDR3 bases: TGTGCCAGCAGCAGACTTGCGGAGACCCAGTACTTC.

The CDR3 nucleotides read TGTGCCAGCAGCTTGTATGGAGGCCCCTACGAGCAGTACTTC. Its translation is CASSLYGGPYEQYF. The chain combines TRBV7-3 with TRBJ2-7; D may be TRBD2 (5 bases). V was shortened by 3 bases and J by 2 bases, with 11 bases between the two germline ends. The V gene's germline CDR1 is SGHTA and CDR2 FQGTGA. CDR3 size: 14 residues.

This clonotype came up once. The rearrangement uses TRBV7-3 and TRBJ2-3; the D gene is possibly TRBD2 (6 bases). Trimming took off 3 bases at V and 0 bases at J, with 16 bases between the two ends. The CDR3 spans 17 residues. Germline values: CDR1 SGHTA, CDR2 FQGTGA. The CDR3 loop is CASSLSGGIPSTDTQYF. In DNA form, the CDR3 reads TGTGCCAGCAGCTTGTCTGGCGGGATTCCTAGCACAGATACGCAGTATTTT.

The V call is TRBV19, the J call TRBJ2-7, with 8 bases fitting TRBD2. J lost 0 bases, V lost 5 bases, and 9 bases had no gene match. The CDR3 spans 16 residues. Germline V gives CDR1 LNHDA, CDR2 SQIVND (reference sequence). This CDR3 is CASSAAGGQSSYEQYF. Here the CDR3 DNA reads TGTGCCAGTAGTGCCGCGGGAGGACAAAGCTCCTACGAGCAGTACTTC.

This chain's CDR3 is CASSELLAGVSYNEQFF. The CDR3 region has the DNA TGCGCCAGCAGCGAGCTCCTAGCGGGAGTATCTTACAATGAGCAGTTCTTC. The rearrangement joins TRBV4-1 to TRBJ2-1; the match to TRBD2 covers 10 bases. The trim removed 5 bases at V and 4 bases at J, leaving 11 bases unmatched. In germline, CDR1 is MGHRA, CDR2 YSYEKL. This CDR3 is 17 amino acids long.

The table lists this clonotype with a few counts. V and J are TRBV20-1 and TRBJ2-2; the D is unclear. Germline-derived CDR1 and CDR2 are DFQATT and SNEGSKA (reference sequence). The V and J ends lost 3 bases and 1 base respectively, with 6 bases between them. The CDR3 runs to 13 residues. The CDR3 reads CSARTGNTGELFF. The CDR3 DNA sequence: TGCAGTGCTAGGACGGGGAACACCGGGGAGCTGTTTTTT.

The CDR3 region has the DNA TGTGCCAGCAGTCGCTCCCCCCGAACAGGGATCCACTATGGCTACACCTTC. This codes for CASSRSPRTGIHYGYTF. The V gene is TRBV6-2 or TRBV6-3, the J gene TRBJ1-2; possibly TRBD1 for D (6 bases). V was trimmed by 5 bases and J by 3 bases, leaving 22 bases between them. Germline CDR1 is MNHEY and CDR2 is SVGEGT. There are 17 residues in the CDR3.

A single count supports this clonotype. The V and J genes are TRBV6-5 and TRBJ2-2; either TRBD1 or TRBD2 may supply D (5 bases each). V dropped 6 bases and J dropped 5 bases, with 19 bases sitting between them. The CDR3 is 16 amino acids. Per germline, CDR1 MNHEY and CDR2 SVGAGI. CDR3 sequence reads: CASRFSGRRRTGELFF. DNA for the CDR3: TGTGCCAGCAGGTTCTCGGGACGGAGAAGGACCGGGGAGCTGTTTTTT.

The chain carries TRBV6-6 and TRBJ2-7, with 7 bases lining up with TRBD1. Germline V lookup: CDR1 MNHNY, CDR2 SVGAGI (reference sequence). The CDR3 is 13 amino acids. V lost 8 bases, J lost 5 bases, and 9 bases stayed unmatched. In DNA form, the CDR3 reads TGTGCCAGCGGCGGACAGGCAATCCACGAGCAGTACTTC. Encoded protein: CASGGQAIHEQYF.

The chain links TRBV2 to TRBJ2-5; no definite D call. V was pared by 5 bases and J by 4 bases, with 17 bases between. This CDR3 spans 15 amino acids. In germline, CDR1 is SNHLY, CDR2 FYNNEI. This chain's CDR3 is CASSRFSWAAETQYF. The CDR3 region has the DNA TGTGCCAGCAGTCGATTCTCCTGGGCCGCAGAGACCCAGTACTTC.

The chain has TRBV12-3 or TRBV12-4 and TRBJ1-5, with TRBD1 as a possible D gene (6 bases). This CDR3 region has 14 residues. Trimming took off 5 bases at V and 6 bases at J, with 14 bases between the two ends. The CDR3 DNA sequence: TGTGCCAGCAGTCCCCGCCGGGGGCTTCAGCCCCAGCATTTT. Translation: CASSPRRGLQPQHF.

The chain is built from TRBV6-1 and TRBJ1-1; TRBD1 aligns across 7 bases. With V trimmed by 4 bases and J by 5 bases, 7 bases remained unmatched. Germline CDR1 reads MNHNS; CDR2 reads SASEGT. The CDR3 sequence is 14 residues long. The CDR3 is CASSGAGGDTEAFF. The CDR3 nucleotides read TGTGCCAGCAGTGGGGCAGGGGGGGATACTGAAGCTTTCTTT.

This chain uses TRBV5-1 with TRBJ1-6; D is perhaps TRBD1 (5 bases). This CDR3 is 16 amino acids long. Germline CDR1 reads SGHRS; CDR2 reads YFSETQ. Trimming stripped 0 bases from V and 0 bases from J, with 7 bases between. CDR3 coding DNA: TGCGCCAGCAGCTTGGCAGGGAGCTCCTATAATTCACCCCTCCACTTT. Protein product: CASSLAGSSYNSPLHF. The entire variable domain, with the rest obtained from reference TRBV5-1 and TRBJ1-6, is as follows: KAGVTQTPRYLIKTRGQQVTLSCSPISGHRSVSWYQQTPGQGLQFLFEYFSETQRNKGNFPGRFSGRQFSNSRSEMNVSTLELGDSALYLCASSLAGSSYNSPLHFGNGTRLTVT.

The V and J genes are TRBV7-8 and TRBJ2-7; D gene ambiguous. CDR1 is SGHVS and CDR2 is FQNEAQ in the germline V gene. The length of the CDR3 is 14 residues. V lost 2 bases and J 4 bases, leaving 12 bases between the germline ends. CDR3 region: CASSLYAQSYEQYF. The CDR3 DNA reads as TGTGCCAGCAGCTTATATGCCCAATCGTACGAGCAGTACTTC.

The chain carries TRBV28 and TRBJ2-3, with D unclear. The CDR3 loop spans 14 amino acids. CDR1 and CDR2 (germline): MDHEN, SYDVKM. V was trimmed by 6 bases and J by 0 bases, leaving 10 bases between them. The chain's CDR3 is CASSSGPSTDTQYF. CDR3 in DNA: TGTGCCAGCAGCTCCGGGCCTAGCACAGATACGCAGTATTTT.

This clonotype was seen a single time. The chain uses TRBV30 and TRBJ1-1, with a weak D call TRBD1 (5 bases). Trimming removed 3 bases at V and 4 bases at J, with 12 bases between. The germline V gene has CDR1 GTSNPN and CDR2 SVGIG (reference sequence). This CDR3 spans 13 amino acids. DNA for the CDR3: TGTGCCTGGAGGTATGAGGGGAGCACTGAAGCTTTCTTT. This gives the protein CAWRYEGSTEAFF.

The chain links TRBV19 to TRBJ2-2; unclear D gene. Germline CDR1 and CDR2: LNHDA and SQIVND (reference sequence). V lost 0 bases, J lost 6 bases, and 5 bases lay in between. The CDR3 consists of 13 residues. In nucleotides, the CDR3 is TGTGCCAGTAGTATAGATCGGGCCGGGGAGCTGTTTTTT. Protein: CASSIDRAGELFF.